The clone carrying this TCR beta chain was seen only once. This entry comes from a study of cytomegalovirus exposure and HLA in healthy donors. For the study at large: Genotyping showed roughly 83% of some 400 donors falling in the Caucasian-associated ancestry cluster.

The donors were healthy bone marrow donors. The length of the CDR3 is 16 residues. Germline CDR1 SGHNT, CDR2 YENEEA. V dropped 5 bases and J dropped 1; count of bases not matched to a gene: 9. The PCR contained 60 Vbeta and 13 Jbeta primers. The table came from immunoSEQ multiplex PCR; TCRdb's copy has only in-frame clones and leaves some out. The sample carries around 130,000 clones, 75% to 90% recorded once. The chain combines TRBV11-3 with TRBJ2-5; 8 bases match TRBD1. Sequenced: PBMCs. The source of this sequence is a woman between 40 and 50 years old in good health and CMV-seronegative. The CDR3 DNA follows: TGTGCCAGCAGCCCAGGACAGGGAACGTTCCAAGAGACCCAGTACTTC. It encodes CASSPGQGTFQETQYF.